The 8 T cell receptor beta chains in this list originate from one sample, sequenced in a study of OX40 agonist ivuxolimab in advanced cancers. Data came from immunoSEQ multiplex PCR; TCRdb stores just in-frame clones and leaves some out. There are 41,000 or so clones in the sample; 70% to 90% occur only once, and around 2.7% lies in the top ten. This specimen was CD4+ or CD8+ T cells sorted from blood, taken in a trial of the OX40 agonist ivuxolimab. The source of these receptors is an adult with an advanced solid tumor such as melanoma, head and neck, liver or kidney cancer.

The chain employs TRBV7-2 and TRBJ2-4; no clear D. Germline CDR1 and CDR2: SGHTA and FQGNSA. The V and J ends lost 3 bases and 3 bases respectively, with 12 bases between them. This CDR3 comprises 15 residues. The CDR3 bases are TGTGCCAGCAGCTTTGGGAATTTCGGCAAAAACATTCAGTACTTC. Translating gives CASSFGNFGKNIQYF.

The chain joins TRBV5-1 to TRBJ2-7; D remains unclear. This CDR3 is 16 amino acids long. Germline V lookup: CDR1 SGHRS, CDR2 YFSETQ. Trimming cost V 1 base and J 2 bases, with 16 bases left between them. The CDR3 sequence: CASSLSKMTSPYEQYF. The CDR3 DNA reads TGCGCCAGCAGCTTGTCTAAAATGACAAGCCCCTACGAGCAGTACTTC.

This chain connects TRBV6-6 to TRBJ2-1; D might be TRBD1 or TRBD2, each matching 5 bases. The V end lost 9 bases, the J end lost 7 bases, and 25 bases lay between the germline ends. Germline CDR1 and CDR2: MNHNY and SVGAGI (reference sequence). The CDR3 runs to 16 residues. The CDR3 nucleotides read TGTGCCAGTGGTCCCTTGGGGGATCATCGGGCGAATGAGCAGTTCTTC. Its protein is CASGPLGDHRANEQFF.

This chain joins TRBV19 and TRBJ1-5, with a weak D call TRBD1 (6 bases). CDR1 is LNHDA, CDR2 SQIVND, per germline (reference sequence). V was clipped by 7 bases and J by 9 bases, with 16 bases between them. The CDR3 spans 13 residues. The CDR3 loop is CASTPGHRMPQHF. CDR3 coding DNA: TGTGCCAGTACCCCGGGACATAGGATGCCCCAGCATTTT.

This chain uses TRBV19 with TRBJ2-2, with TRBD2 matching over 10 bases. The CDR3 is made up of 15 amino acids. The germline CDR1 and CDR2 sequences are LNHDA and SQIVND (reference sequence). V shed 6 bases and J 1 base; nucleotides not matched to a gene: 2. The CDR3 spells CASRVAGGNTGELFF. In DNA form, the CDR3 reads TGTGCCAGTAGGGTAGCGGGGGGGAACACCGGGGAGCTGTTTTTT. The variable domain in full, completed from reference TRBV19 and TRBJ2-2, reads DGGITQSPKYLFRKEGQNVTLSCEQNLNHDAMYWYRQDPGQGLRLIYYSQIVNDFQKGDIAEGYSVSREKKESFPLTVTSAQKNPTAFYLCASRVAGGNTGELFFGEGSRLTVL.

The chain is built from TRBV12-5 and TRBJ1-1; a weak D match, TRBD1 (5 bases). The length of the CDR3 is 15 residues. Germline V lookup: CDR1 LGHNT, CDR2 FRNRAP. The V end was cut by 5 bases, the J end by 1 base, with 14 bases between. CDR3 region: CASGPRSTGNTEAFF. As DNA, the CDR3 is TGTGCTAGTGGTCCCAGATCTACAGGGAACACTGAAGCTTTCTTT.

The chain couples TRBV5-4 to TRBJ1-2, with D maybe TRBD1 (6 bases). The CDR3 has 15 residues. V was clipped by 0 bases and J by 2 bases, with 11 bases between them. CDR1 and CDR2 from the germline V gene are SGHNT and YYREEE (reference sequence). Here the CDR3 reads CASSLEDRLNYGYTF. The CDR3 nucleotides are TGTGCCAGCAGCTTGGAGGACAGACTCAACTATGGCTACACCTTC.

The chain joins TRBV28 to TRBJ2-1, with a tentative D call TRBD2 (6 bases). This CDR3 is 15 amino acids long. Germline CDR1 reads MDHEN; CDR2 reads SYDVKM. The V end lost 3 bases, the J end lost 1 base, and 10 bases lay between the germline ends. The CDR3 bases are TGTGCCAGCAGTTTCGGGGGTCTGTCCTACAATGAGCAGTTCTTC. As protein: CASSFGGLSYNEQFF. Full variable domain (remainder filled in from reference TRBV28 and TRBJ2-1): DVKVTQSSRYLVKRTGEKVFLECVQDMDHENMFWYRQDPGLGLRLIYFSYDVKMKEKGDIPEGYSVSREKKERFSLILESASTNQTSMYLCASSFGGLSYNEQFFGPGTRLTVL.